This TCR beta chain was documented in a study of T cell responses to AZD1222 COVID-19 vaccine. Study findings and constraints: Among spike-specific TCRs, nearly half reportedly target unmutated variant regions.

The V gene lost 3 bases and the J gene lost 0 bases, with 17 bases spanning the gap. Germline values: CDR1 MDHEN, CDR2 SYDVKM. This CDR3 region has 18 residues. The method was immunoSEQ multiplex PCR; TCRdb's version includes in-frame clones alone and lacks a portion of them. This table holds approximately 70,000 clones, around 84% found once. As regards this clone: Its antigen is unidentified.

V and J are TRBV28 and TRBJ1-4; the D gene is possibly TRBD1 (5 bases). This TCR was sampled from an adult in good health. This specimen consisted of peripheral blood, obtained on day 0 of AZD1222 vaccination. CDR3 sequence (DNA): TGTGCCAGCAGTTTTCAGTCGGGCGGGGGAGCAACTAATGAAAAACTGTTTTTT. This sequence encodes CASSFQSGGGATNEKLFF.